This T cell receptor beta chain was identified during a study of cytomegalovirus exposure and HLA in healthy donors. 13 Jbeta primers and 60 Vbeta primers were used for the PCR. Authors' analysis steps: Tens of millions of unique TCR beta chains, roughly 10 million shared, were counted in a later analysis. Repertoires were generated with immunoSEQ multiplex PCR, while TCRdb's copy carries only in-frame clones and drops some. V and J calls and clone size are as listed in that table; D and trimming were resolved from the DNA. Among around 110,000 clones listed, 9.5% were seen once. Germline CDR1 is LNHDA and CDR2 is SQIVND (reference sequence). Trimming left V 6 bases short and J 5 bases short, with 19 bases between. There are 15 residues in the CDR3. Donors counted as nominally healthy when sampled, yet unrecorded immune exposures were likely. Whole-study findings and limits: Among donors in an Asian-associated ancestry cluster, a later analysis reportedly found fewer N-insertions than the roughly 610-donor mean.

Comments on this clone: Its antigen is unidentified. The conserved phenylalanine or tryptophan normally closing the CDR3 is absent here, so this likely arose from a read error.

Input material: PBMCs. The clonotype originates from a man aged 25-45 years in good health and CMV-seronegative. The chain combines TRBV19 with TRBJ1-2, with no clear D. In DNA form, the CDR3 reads TGTGCCAGTAGCCACAACCCTAGCCTGCCTTATGGCTACACCCTC. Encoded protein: CASSHNPSLPYGYTL.